A single sample gave rise to the 7 T cell receptor beta chains below, sequenced in a study of T cell repertoires in cytomegalovirus infection. TCRdb recomputed calls from the reads with MiXCR, one row per CDR3 protein. The sample lists 900,000 to 950,000 distinct CDR3 sequences, around 32% occurring once. No cognate antigen is known for these TCRs. The sample was cultured CD8+ T cells from PBMCs, taken from culture after CMV antigen stimulation. The receptor source for this set is a human donor in good health (CMV status not recorded). Some clones in this sample may be carry-over from other donors' samples.

This clonotype was observed a handful of times. This rearrangement joins TRBV24-1 to TRBJ1-5; 7 positions match TRBD1. V lost 4 bases, J lost 2 bases, and 7 bases stayed unmatched. The germline V gene has CDR1 KGHDR and CDR2 SFDVKD. CDR3 size: 16 residues. The CDR3 sequence is CATSESSGGGNQPQHF. The CDR3 coding sequence is TGTGCCACCAGTGAGTCCTCAGGGGGAGGCAATCAGCCCCAGCATTTT.

The table lists this clonotype with a count of one. This may come from a read error, since a much larger clone is one base off. Since the CDR3 does not end with the conserved phenylalanine or tryptophan, this likely comes from a read error. CDR3 sequence (DNA): TGTGCCATCCCTACAGGTAACTCCTACGAGCAGTACTAC. Its protein product is CAIPTGNSYEQYY. The chain has TRBV7-4 and TRBJ2-7, with TRBD1 as a possible D gene (5 bases). The length of the CDR3 is 13 residues. The germline gives CDR1 SGHVT, CDR2 SQSDAQ. Trimming took off 10 bases at V and 0 bases at J, with 13 bases between the two ends.

This chain joins TRBV11-2 and TRBJ1-2, with D perhaps TRBD1 (5 bases). Per germline, CDR1 SGHAT and CDR2 FQNNGV. V lost 4 bases to trimming and J lost 10 bases, with 13 bases between them. The CDR3 has 12 residues. The CDR3, as DNA: TGTGCCAGCAGCTCTATCTTCAGGGCCTACACCTTC. Amino acids: CASSSIFRAYTF.

The V gene is TRBV7-4, the J gene TRBJ2-1; 11 nucleotides line up with TRBD2. This CDR3 is 15 amino acids long. With 6 bases clipped from V and 5 bases from J, the junction kept 6 bases outside the gene matches. CDR1 is SGHVT, CDR2 SQSDAQ, per germline. DNA for the CDR3: TGTGCCAGCAGACTGGAGGGACTAGCGGACAATGAGCAGTTCTTC. Amino acid sequence: CASRLEGLADNEQFF.

This chain links TRBV19 with TRBJ2-1; 10 positions agree with TRBD1. Per germline, CDR1 LNHDA and CDR2 SQIVND (reference sequence). The CDR3 covers 16 residues. V was pared by 3 bases and J by 4 bases, with 6 bases of the junction left unmatched. The CDR3 nucleotides are TGTGCCAGTAGTATGCCTCGGACAGGGGGGTACAATGAGCAGTTCTTC. As protein: CASSMPRTGGYNEQFF.

The J gene is TRBJ1-2, the V gene TRBV5-4, with TRBD1 as a possible D gene (6 bases). V was pared by 4 bases and J by 1 base, with 17 bases between. The CDR3 is 16 residues long. Germline-derived CDR1 and CDR2 are SGHNT and YYREEE (reference sequence). DNA for the CDR3: TGTGCCAGCAGCCCGGGGGCAGGGCATCTTAACTATGGCTACACCTTC. It yields the protein CASSPGAGHLNYGYTF.

This clonotype appeared many times. The chain carries TRBV7-2 and TRBJ1-4, with 10 bases matching TRBD1. The CDR3 loop spans 15 amino acids. Trimming removed 5 bases from V and 5 bases from J; junction bases left unmatched: 5. Germline CDR1 SGHTA, CDR2 FQGNSA. CDR3 sequence (DNA): TGTGCCAGCAGCCTCTCGGGACAGGGGAATGAAAAACTGTTTTTT. Encoded protein: CASSLSGQGNEKLFF. Combining the CDR3 with reference TRBV7-2 and TRBJ1-4 gives the whole variable domain GAGVSQSPSNKVTEKGKDVELRCDPISGHTALYWYRQSLGQGLEFLIYFQGNSAPDKSGLPSDRFSAERTGGSVSTLTIQRTQQEDSAVYLCASSLSGQGNEKLFFGSGTQLSVL.